A single sample gave rise to the 17 T cell receptor beta chains below, sequenced in a study of T-cell memory formation after mild COVID-19. MiXCR, applied by TCRdb to the 5' RACE reads, yields one record per CDR3 protein. Of approximately 180,000 distinct CDR3 sequences in the sample, 16% are singletons; the top ten hold roughly 1.9%. Source material: PBMCs or a T cell subset sorted from them (not recorded which). The receptors derive from an adult woman who had mild COVID-19 (a few samples of this study predate the infection). Cell type and time point are not known.

This clonotype was observed a few times. The J gene is TRBJ2-7, the V gene TRBV5-1; 7 nucleotides agree with TRBD2. Germline V gene data show CDR1 as SGHRS and CDR2 as YFSETQ. After removal of 1 base from V and 3 bases from J, the junction contained 4 bases not matched to a gene. The CDR3 runs 14 residues. As DNA, the CDR3 is TGCGCCAGCAGCTTGTATGGCGGGAGCTACGAGCAGTACTTC. Translated, it gives CASSLYGGSYEQYF.

The chain links TRBV20-1 to TRBJ2-5; possibly TRBD1 for D (5 bases). The CDR3 has 12 residues. V lost 2 bases and J 4 bases, leaving 8 bases between the germline ends. Per germline, CDR1 DFQATT and CDR2 SNEGSKA (reference sequence). CDR3 loop: CSARSGAETQYF. Here the CDR3 DNA reads TGCAGTGCTAGAAGTGGGGCAGAGACCCAGTACTTC.

The chain links TRBV12-3 or TRBV12-4 to TRBJ2-7; no clear D. The V end was cut by 3 bases, the J end by 4 bases, with 13 bases between. The CDR3 has 14 residues. The CDR3 sequence: CASSFRGCEYEQYF. The CDR3 DNA reads TGTGCCAGCAGTTTCCGAGGATGTGAGTACGAGCAGTACTTC.

This clonotype was observed a few times. The rearrangement uses TRBV19 and TRBJ2-2; 8 bases match TRBD1. Unmatched junction bases numbered 9, after V lost 9 bases and J lost 0 bases. The CDR3 is 16 amino acids. Germline V gene data show CDR1 as LNHDA and CDR2 as SQIVND (reference sequence). The CDR3 spells CASLDRGNTNTGELFF. In nucleotides, the CDR3 is TGTGCCAGCCTAGACAGGGGAAACACGAACACCGGGGAGCTGTTTTTT.

CDR3 coding DNA: TGTGCCAGCAGCATTAGCGGAAACACAGATACGCAGTATTTT. Its protein product is CASSISGNTDTQYF. The chain links TRBV7-3 to TRBJ2-3; possible D gene TRBD2, 6 bases. From germline, CDR1 is SGHTA and CDR2 FQGTGA. V dropped 5 bases and J dropped 2 bases, with 11 bases sitting between them. The CDR3 totals 14 residues.

The chain combines TRBV5-1 with TRBJ2-1, with 12 bases aligning to TRBD2. Trimming at V came to 6 bases and at J to 6 bases, leaving 4 bases not matched to a gene. The CDR3 is 14 residues long. CDR1 is SGHRS and CDR2 is YFSETQ in the germline V gene. CDR3 amino acids: CASTLAGGLNEQFF. The DNA for the CDR3 is TGCGCCAGCACCCTAGCGGGAGGGCTCAATGAGCAGTTCTTC.

V and J are TRBV7-8 and TRBJ2-7; a possible D gene is TRBD1 (6 bases). CDR1 and CDR2 (germline): SGHVS, FQNEAQ. This CDR3 comprises 13 residues. V lost 5 bases and J lost 3, with 11 bases in between. DNA of the CDR3: TGTGCCAGCAGCACCCGGGACAACTACGAGCAGTACTTC. Protein product: CASSTRDNYEQYF.

The genes are TRBV5-1 and TRBJ2-1; 11 positions match TRBD2. Trimming at V came to 4 bases and at J to 3 bases, leaving 3 bases not matched to a gene. Germline V gene lookup returns CDR1 SGHRS and CDR2 YFSETQ. This CDR3 comprises 15 residues. The CDR3 coding sequence is TGCGCCAGCAGCGTGACTAGCGGGGTCTACAATGAGCAGTTCTTC. It yields the protein CASSVTSGVYNEQFF.

The rearrangement joins TRBV11-2 to TRBJ2-7; weak D call: TRBD2 (5 bases). V dropped 6 bases and J dropped 0 bases, with 15 bases sitting between them. Germline lookup yields CDR1 SGHAT and CDR2 FQNNGV. The CDR3 length is 15 residues. The CDR3 sequence: CASRAPRAVSYEQYF. The CDR3 nucleotides read TGTGCCAGCAGGGCCCCGAGGGCAGTCTCCTACGAGCAGTACTTC.

This clonotype was counted between two and nine times. The chain uses TRBV20-1 and TRBJ2-4, with 16 nucleotides matching TRBD2. V was pared by 4 bases and J by 1 base, with 16 bases of the junction left unmatched. The CDR3 spans 21 residues. Germline loops: CDR1 DFQATT, CDR2 SNEGSKA (reference sequence). This chain's CDR3 is CSAILLSGTSGRDSAKNIQYF. The CDR3, as DNA: TGCAGTGCTATTCTTCTTTCCGGGACTAGCGGGAGGGACTCGGCCAAAAACATTCAGTACTTC.

In its sample, this clonotype was seen a few times. V and J are TRBV10-3 and TRBJ2-7; TRBD1 might be the D (7 bases). Germline CDR1 ENHRY, CDR2 SYGVKD. V was trimmed by 4 bases and J by 1 base, leaving 8 bases between them. The CDR3 has 13 amino acids. This CDR3 reads CAISAGGSYEQYF. CDR3 DNA: TGTGCCATCAGTGCAGGGGGGTCCTACGAGCAGTACTTC.

This chain links TRBV29-1 with TRBJ2-5; D is perhaps TRBD1 (6 bases). V gave up 8 bases and J gave up 1 base, with 17 bases separating them. The CDR3 sequence is 14 residues long. Germline CDR1 is SQVTM and CDR2 is ANQGSEA. CDR3 in amino acids: CSLWGRGSQETQYF. In DNA, the CDR3 is TGCAGCCTTTGGGGAAGGGGGTCCCAAGAGACCCAGTACTTC.

Concerning this clonotype itself: This sequence may be a read error, since a much larger clone differs from it by one base. J is TRBJ1-2 and V is TRBV10-2; possibly TRBD1 for D (5 bases). The CDR3 spans 13 residues. Germline V gene data show CDR1 as WSHSY and CDR2 as SAAADI. The CDR3 here is CAISESIGAGYTF. CDR3 bases: TGCGCCATCAGTGAGTCGATAGGGGCTGGCTACACCTTC.

Many counts were recorded for this clonotype. This chain uses TRBV7-2 with TRBJ2-1; a possible D gene is TRBD1 (5 bases). Trimming removed 1 base at V and 7 bases at J, with 11 bases between. From germline, CDR1 is SGHTA and CDR2 FQGNSA. This CDR3 comprises 14 residues. CDR3 loop: CASSLGGATNEQFF. Here the CDR3 DNA reads TGTGCCAGCAGCTTAGGTGGGGCAACGAATGAGCAGTTCTTC.

J is TRBJ1-5 and V is TRBV7-2; 12 positions agree with TRBD1. V was pared by 5 bases and J by 6 bases, with 5 bases of the junction left unmatched. The CDR3 contains 15 residues. Germline V lookup: CDR1 SGHTA, CDR2 FQGNSA. The CDR3 protein is CASSTGTGGRQPQHF. Here the CDR3 DNA reads TGTGCCAGCAGCACCGGGACAGGGGGCCGTCAGCCCCAGCATTTT.

This clonotype came up a few times. The CDR3 protein is CASSKRLAGGSLSTDTQYF. Here the CDR3 DNA reads TGTGCCAGCAGCAAGCGACTAGCGGGGGGGAGTTTGAGCACAGATACGCAGTATTTT. This chain links TRBV7-9 with TRBJ2-3, with TRBD2 matching 14 bases. CDR1 is SEHNR, CDR2 FQNEAQ, per germline (reference sequence). After removal of 5 bases from V and 0 bases from J, the junction contained 10 bases not matched to a gene. The CDR3 is 19 amino acids.

The chain has TRBV6-2 or TRBV6-3 and TRBJ2-2, with D possibly TRBD1 on 6 matching bases. Trimming took off 2 bases at V and 1 base at J, with 20 bases between the two ends. The CDR3 has 19 amino acids. Germline CDR1 and CDR2: MNHEY and SVGEGT. The CDR3 DNA sequence: TGTGCCAGCAGTTACCCCAAGGGGGTTGGGCGGAGGAACACCGGGGAGCTGTTTTTT. It codes for CASSYPKGVGRRNTGELFF.